The source of this TCR beta chain is a study of T-cell reconstitution after alpha-beta-depleted transplantation in children. General study points: T-cell counts and diversity at one year following transplant were attributed mainly to newly produced T cells. By about two months after transplant, alpha-beta T cells reportedly arose from several hundred graft clones that had expanded. Day-60 TCRbeta diversity that was high in some patients was derived from surviving recipient T cells and thymic progenitors.

In this sample, this clonotype turned up many times. Its specificity is not known. Construction of the TCRbeta library involved unique molecular identifiers. From the PCR reads, TCRdb called clonotypes with MiXCR, one entry per CDR3 protein. The sample consists of 250,000 to 300,000 distinct CDR3 sequences, 10% of them appearing once. Germline lookup yields CDR1 SGHRS and CDR2 YFSETQ. After removal of 0 bases from V and 3 bases from J, the junction contained 6 bases not matched to a gene. The CDR3 has 17 residues. This clonotype originated in a boy less than two years old with acute myeloid leukemia, due to receive a stem cell transplant. The chain couples TRBV5-1 to TRBJ2-3, with 11 bases matching TRBD2. Material: PBMCs, obtained before TCRalphabeta/CD19-depleted stem cell transplant. Here the CDR3 DNA reads TGCGCCAGCAGCTTGGGGGTCGGGACTAGCGGTACAGATACGCAGTATTTT. Protein product: CASSLGVGTSGTDTQYF.